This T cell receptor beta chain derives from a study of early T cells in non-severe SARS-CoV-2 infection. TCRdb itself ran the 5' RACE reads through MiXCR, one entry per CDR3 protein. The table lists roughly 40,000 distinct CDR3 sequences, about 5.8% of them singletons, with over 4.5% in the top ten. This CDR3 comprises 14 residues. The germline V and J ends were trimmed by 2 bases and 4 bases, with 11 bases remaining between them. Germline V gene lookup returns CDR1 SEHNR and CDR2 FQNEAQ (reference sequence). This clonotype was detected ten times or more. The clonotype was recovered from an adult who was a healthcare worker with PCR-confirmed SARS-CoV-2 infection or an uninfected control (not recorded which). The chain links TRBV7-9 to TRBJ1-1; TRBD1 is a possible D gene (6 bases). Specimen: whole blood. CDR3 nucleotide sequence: TGTGCCAGCAGCTTACCCAGGGGTGGCACTGAAGCTTTCTTT. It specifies CASSLPRGGTEAFF.